This note documents a single T cell receptor beta chain sequence. Molecular barcoding with unique molecular identifiers was used for the TCRbeta library. TCRdb re-called the PCR reads through MiXCR, storing one row per CDR3 protein. The sample holds hundreds of thousands of distinct CDR3 sequences, roughly a tenth seen once. The sample belongs to a study of T-cell reconstitution after alpha-beta-depleted transplantation in children. V was shortened by 0 bases and J by 1 base, with 6 bases between the two germline ends. Germline assignment: CDR1 GTSNPN and CDR2 SVGIG (reference sequence). This CDR3 is 13 amino acids long.

V is TRBV30 and J is TRBJ2-5; D uncertain. The TCR originated in a human donor who donated a stem cell graft to a child with acute myeloid leukemia. The sequenced sample was PBMCs from the stem cell graft donor, obtained from the stem cell graft. The CDR3, as DNA: TGTGCCTGGAGTGTAGATAGCCAAGAGACCCAGTACTTC. Translated: CAWSVDSQETQYF.